A selection of T cell receptor beta chains follows, all from one sample in a study of human T cells and chemical hapten exposure. TCRdb passed the RACE reads through MiXCR, listing each CDR3 protein once. This sample has approximately 50,000 distinct CDR3 sequences, with roughly 10% found just once. The sample was whole blood, taken in connection with sensitization to the hapten diphenylcyclopropenone (DPC). The origin of the receptors is a woman aged 30 to 39 with alopecia areata. Some clones in this sample may be carry-over from other donors' samples. Each CDR3 is given with its conserved first and last residue. A D gene is named only where the DNA matches it firmly. For some rows the clone size is stated as once, few or many, or as a class when expanded; others skip it.

TRBJ1-6	TRBD1	few	TRBV7-2	TGTGCCAGCAGCCCGGGGACAGACTATAATTCACCCCTCCACTTT	CASSPGTDYNSPLHF
TRBJ2-6	.	many	TRBV29-1	TGCAGCGTTTCAGGGTCCTCTGGGGCCAACGTCCTGACTTTC	CSVSGSSGANVLTF
TRBJ2-3	.	many	TRBV29-1	TGCAGCGTTGATCGGGTCTGGCAGGGCACAGATACGCAGTATTTT	CSVDRVWQGTDTQYF
TRBJ1-1	.	few	TRBV5-4	TGTGCCAGCAGCTTGTCTTGGAACACTGAAGCTTTCTTT	CASSLSWNTEAFF
TRBJ2-3	TRBD2	few	TRBV5-1	TGCGCCAGCGGTAGCGGGGGTTCCACTAGCACAGATACGCAGTATTTT	CASGSGGSTSTDTQYF
TRBJ2-3	TRBD2	few	TRBV6-6	TGTGCCAGTTCACTCGGGGGGGGGCCTAAGACGCAGTATTTT	CASSLGGGPKTQYF
TRBJ2-3	.	.	TRBV7-2	TGTGCCAGCCACAATCGTCGGGGTACGCAGTATTTT	CASHNRRGTQYF
TRBJ2-6	.	many	TRBV19	TGTGCCAGTGCATCCCAATCTGGGGCCAACGTCCTGACTTTC	CASASQSGANVLTF
TRBJ1-4	.	.	TRBV6-5	TGTGCCAGCAGTTATTCACAGGGAAAGGAAAAACTGTTTTTT	CASSYSQGKEKLFF
TRBJ1-5	TRBD1	many	TRBV6-6	TGTGCCAGCAGTTCCTTGGACAGGAGAACCAATCAGCCCCAGCATTTT	CASSSLDRRTNQPQHF
TRBJ2-2	.	.	TRBV4-1	TGCGCCAGCAGCCTCTTGCACAGTCAGAACACCGGGGAGCTGTTTTTT	CASSLLHSQNTGELFF
TRBJ2-5	.	.	TRBV29-1	TGCAGCGTTGAACTCAGGGCCCAAGAGACCCAGTACTTC	CSVELRAQETQYF
TRBJ1-5	.	few	TRBV12-3/TRBV12-4	TGTGCCAGTGCCAAAGACGGGAAGTATCAGCCCCAGCATTTT	CASAKDGKYQPQHF
TRBJ1-4	TRBD1	.	TRBV12-3/TRBV12-4	TGTGCCAGCAGGCAACAGGGGGCGCTGGGTGAAAAACTGTTTTTT	CASRQQGALGEKLFF
TRBJ1-6	TRBD1	many	TRBV7-9	TGTGCCAGCAGCTTACGACAGGGGGAGAATTCACCCCTCCACTTT	CASSLRQGENSPLHF
TRBJ2-3	.	few	TRBV9	TGTGCCAGCAGCGTACAGGCCACAGATACGCAGTATTTT	CASSVQATDTQYF
TRBJ1-1	.	.	TRBV7-2	TGTGCCAGCAGCTCCCAGGGCCCCGGGACTGAAGCTTTCTTT	CASSSQGPGTEAFF
TRBJ2-1	.	few	TRBV14	TGTGCCAGCAGCCATGAAAGGTGGCACAATGAGCAGTTCTTC	CASSHERWHNEQFF
TRBJ2-7	TRBD1	few	TRBV20-1	TGCAGTGCTAGAGGAGGGCAGGGGGCGAGCTACGAGCAGTACTTC	CSARGGQGASYEQYF
TRBJ2-7	.	few	TRBV10-3	TGTGCCACGTCGGTAGGTTACGAGCAGTACTTC	CATSVGYEQYF
TRBJ1-1	.	few	TRBV20-1	TGCAGTGCTAGAGATCCGGCGGGGCTCACTGAAGCTTTCTTT	CSARDPAGLTEAFF
TRBJ2-1	TRBD2	medium-sized	TRBV12-3/TRBV12-4	TGTGCCAGTTCACGGGGGGGCTTATTATACAATGAGCAGTTCTTC	CASSRGGLLYNEQFF
TRBJ1-2	TRBD1	few	TRBV2	TGTGCCAGCAGTCCCCGACAGGGCTCCTACACCTTC	CASSPRQGSYTF
TRBJ2-3	.	many	TRBV20-1	TGCAGTGCTACTCCGGGGGCCCTCACAGATACGCAGTATTTT	CSATPGALTDTQYF
TRBJ1-6	.	few	TRBV4-3	TGCGCCAGCAGCCAAGTTGGGACGTCGAATTCACCCCTCCACTTT	CASSQVGTSNSPLHF
TRBJ2-7	.	many	TRBV7-2	TGTGCCAGCAGCCCGAACCTGGAGCAGTACTTC	CASSPNLEQYF
TRBJ2-2	.	few	TRBV9	TGTGCCAGCAGCGACCGGACTGGACGCACCGGGGAGCTGTTTTTT	CASSDRTGRTGELFF
TRBJ1-1	.	.	TRBV7-8	TGTGCCAGCAGCTTAGTCATGCGGAACACTGAAGCTTTCTTT	CASSLVMRNTEAFF
TRBJ2-4	.	.	TRBV4-2	TGTGCCAGCAGCCAAGAGACTACCCAAAACATTCAGTACTTC	CASSQETTQNIQYF
TRBJ1-5	TRBD1	few	TRBV2	TGTGCCAGCAATAAGGACAGGGAAGTGGGACAGCCCCAGCATTTT	CASNKDREVGQPQHF
TRBJ2-1	TRBD2	few	TRBV29-1	TGCAGCGTTCAGCTAGCGGTTAATGAGCAGTTCTTC	CSVQLAVNEQFF
TRBJ2-2	.	.	TRBV6-2/TRBV6-3	TGTGCCAGCAGTGAACGAGATACCTTGAGCGCCGGGGAGCTGTTTTTT	CASSERDTLSAGELFF
TRBJ1-6	.	many	TRBV6-6	TGTGCCAGCAGTTACGAGGGCTCGTATAATTCACCCCTCCACTTT	CASSYEGSYNSPLHF
TRBJ2-3	.	.	TRBV11-3	TGTGCCAGCAGCTTACGGGGCGGGGATACGCAGTATTTT	CASSLRGGDTQYF
TRBJ2-2	.	.	TRBV4-3	TGCGCCAGCAGCCAAGATAGAAGGACTTACACCGGGGAGCTGTTTTTT	CASSQDRRTYTGELFF
TRBJ1-6	.	many	TRBV5-5	TGTGCCAGCAGCTTGGGTTGGGGGAATTCACCCCTCCACTTT	CASSLGWGNSPLHF
TRBJ2-7	.	many	TRBV28	TGTGCCAGCAGCTCGACAACTTACGAGCAGTACTTC	CASSSTTYEQYF